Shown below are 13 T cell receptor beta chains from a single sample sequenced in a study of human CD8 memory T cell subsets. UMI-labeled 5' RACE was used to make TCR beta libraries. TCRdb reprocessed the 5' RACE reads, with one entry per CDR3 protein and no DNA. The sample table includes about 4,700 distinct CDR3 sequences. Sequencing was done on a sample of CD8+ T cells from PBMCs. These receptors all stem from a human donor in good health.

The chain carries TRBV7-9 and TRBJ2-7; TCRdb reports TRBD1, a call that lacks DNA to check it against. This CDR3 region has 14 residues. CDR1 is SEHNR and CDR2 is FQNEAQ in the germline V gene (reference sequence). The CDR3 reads CASSPWTETYEQYF. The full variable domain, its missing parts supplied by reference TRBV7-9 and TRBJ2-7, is DTGVSQNPRHKITKRGQNVTFRCDPISEHNRLYWYRQTLGQGPEFLTYFQNEAQLEKSRLLSDRFSAERPKGSFSTLEIQRTEQGDSAMYLCASSPWTETYEQYFGPGTRLTVT.

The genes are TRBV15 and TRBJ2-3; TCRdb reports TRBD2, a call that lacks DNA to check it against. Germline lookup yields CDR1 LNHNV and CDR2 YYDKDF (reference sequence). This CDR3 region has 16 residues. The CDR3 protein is CATSRGVAGGPDTQYF.

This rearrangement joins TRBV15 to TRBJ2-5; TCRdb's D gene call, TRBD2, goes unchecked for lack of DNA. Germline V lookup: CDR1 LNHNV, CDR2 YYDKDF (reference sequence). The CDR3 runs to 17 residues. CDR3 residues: CATSRVPGLGGGETQYF.

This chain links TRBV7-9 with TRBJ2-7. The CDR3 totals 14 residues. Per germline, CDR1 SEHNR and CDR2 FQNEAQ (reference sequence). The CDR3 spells CASSPKQTAYEQYF. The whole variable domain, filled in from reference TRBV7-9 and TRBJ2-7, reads DTGVSQNPRHKITKRGQNVTFRCDPISEHNRLYWYRQTLGQGPEFLTYFQNEAQLEKSRLLSDRFSAERPKGSFSTLEIQRTEQGDSAMYLCASSPKQTAYEQYFGPGTRLTVT.

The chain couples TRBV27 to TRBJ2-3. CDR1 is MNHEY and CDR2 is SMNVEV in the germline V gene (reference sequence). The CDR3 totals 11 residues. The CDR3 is CASILGDTQYF.

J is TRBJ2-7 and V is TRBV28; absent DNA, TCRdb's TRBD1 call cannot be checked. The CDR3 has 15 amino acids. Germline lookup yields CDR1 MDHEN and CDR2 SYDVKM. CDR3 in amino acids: CASSSRIQGKWEQYF.

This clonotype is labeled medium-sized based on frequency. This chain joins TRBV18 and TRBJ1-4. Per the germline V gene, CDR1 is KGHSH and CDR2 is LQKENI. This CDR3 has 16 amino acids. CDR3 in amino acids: CASSTPESGENEKLFF.

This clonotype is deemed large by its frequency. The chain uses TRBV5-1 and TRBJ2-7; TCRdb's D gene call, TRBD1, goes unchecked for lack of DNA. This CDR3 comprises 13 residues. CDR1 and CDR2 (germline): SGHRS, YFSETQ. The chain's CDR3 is CASELTGEGEQYF. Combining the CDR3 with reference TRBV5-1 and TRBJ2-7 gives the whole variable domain KAGVTQTPRYLIKTRGQQVTLSCSPISGHRSVSWYQQTPGQGLQFLFEYFSETQRNKGNFPGRFSGRQFSNSRSEMNVSTLELGDSALYLCASELTGEGEQYFGPGTRLTVT.

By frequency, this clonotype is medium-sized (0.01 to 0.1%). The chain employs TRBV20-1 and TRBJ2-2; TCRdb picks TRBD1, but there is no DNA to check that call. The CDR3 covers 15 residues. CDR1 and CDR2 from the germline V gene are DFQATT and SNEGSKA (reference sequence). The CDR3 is CSAREGAADTGELFF.

CDR3 loop: CASSFGQGTSYEQYF. The chain joins TRBV27 to TRBJ2-7; TCRdb proposes TRBD1, but this gene call is untestable without DNA. CDR1 MNHEY and CDR2 SMNVEV come from the germline V gene (reference sequence). The CDR3 consists of 15 residues.

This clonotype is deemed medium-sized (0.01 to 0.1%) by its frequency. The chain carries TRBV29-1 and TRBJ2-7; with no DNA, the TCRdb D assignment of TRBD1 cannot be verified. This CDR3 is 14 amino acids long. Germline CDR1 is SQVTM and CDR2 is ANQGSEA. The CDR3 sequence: CSVSGPRTSYEQYF.

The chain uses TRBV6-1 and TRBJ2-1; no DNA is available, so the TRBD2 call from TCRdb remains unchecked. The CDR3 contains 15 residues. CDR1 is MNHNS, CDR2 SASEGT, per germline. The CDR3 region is CASSEALAEYNEQFF.

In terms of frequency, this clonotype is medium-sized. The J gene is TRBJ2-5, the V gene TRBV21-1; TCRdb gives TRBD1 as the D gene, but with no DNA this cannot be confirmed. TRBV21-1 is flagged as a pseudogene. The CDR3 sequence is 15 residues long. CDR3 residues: CASSNPQGRWKTQYF.